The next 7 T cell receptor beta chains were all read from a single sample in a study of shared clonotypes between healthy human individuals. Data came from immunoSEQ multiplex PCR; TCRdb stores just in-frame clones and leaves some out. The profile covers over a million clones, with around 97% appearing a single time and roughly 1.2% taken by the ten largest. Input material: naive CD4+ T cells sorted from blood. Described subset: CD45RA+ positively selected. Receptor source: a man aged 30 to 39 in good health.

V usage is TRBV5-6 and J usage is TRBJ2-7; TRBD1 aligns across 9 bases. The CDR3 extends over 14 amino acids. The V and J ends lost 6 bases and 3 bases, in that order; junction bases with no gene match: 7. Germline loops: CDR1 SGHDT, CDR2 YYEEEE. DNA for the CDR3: TGTGCCAGCACCCTGCTGGGACAGGGCTACGAGCAGTACTTC. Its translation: CASTLLGQGYEQYF.

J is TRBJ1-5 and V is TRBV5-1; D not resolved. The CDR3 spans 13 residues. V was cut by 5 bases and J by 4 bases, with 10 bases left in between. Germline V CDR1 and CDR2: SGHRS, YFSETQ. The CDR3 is CASRPDGNQPQHF. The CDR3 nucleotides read TGCGCCAGCAGACCCGACGGGAATCAGCCCCAGCATTTT.

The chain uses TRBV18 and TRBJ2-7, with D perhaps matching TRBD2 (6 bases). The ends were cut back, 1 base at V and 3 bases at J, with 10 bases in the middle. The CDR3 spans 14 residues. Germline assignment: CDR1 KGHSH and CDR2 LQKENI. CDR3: CASSPLLGGYEQYF. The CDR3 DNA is TGTGCCAGCTCACCACTCCTCGGGGGCTACGAGCAGTACTTC.

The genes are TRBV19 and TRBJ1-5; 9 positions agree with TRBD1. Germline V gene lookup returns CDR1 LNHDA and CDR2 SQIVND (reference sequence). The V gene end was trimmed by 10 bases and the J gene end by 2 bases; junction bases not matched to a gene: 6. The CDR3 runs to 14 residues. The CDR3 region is CAISTGGGNQPQHF. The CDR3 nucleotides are TGTGCCATCAGTACAGGGGGCGGCAATCAGCCCCAGCATTTT.

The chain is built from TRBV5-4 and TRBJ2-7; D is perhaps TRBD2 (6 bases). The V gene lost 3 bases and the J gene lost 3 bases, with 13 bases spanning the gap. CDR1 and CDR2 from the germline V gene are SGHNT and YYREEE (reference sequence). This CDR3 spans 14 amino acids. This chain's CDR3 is CASSSGLSFYEQYF. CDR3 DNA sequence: TGTGCCAGCAGCTCGGGACTTTCCTTCTACGAGCAGTACTTC.

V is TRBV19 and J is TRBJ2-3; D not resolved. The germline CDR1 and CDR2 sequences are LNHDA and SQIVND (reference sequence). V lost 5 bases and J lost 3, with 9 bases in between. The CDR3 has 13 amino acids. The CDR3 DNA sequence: TGTGCCAGTAGTTTCACGGTGACAGATACGCAGTATTTT. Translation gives CASSFTVTDTQYF.

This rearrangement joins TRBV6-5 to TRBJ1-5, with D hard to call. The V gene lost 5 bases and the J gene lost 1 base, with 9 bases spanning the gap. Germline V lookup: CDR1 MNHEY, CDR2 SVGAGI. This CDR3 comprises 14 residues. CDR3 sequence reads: CASSLTESNQPQHF. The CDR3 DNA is TGTGCCAGCAGTCTAACAGAGAGCAATCAGCCCCAGCATTTT.